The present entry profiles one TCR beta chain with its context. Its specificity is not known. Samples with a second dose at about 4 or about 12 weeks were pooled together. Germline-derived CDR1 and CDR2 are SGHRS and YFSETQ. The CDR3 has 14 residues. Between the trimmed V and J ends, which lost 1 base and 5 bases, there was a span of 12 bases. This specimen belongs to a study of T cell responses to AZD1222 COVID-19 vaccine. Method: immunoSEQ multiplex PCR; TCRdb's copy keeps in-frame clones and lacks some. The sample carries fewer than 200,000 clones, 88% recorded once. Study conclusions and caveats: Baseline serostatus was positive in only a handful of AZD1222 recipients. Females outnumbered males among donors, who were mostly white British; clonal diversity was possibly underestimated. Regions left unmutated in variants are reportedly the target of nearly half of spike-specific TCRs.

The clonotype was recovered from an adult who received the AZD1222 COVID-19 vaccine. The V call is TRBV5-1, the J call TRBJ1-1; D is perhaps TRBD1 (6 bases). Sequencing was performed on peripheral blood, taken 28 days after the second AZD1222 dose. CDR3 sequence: CASSLQQGRTEAFF. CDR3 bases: TGCGCCAGCAGCTTGCAACAGGGAAGGACTGAAGCTTTCTTT.